This T cell receptor beta chain is from a study of blood T cell repertoires in COVID-19. Looking at the study overall: PBMCs, B-cell-depleted T cells, or T cells were the source of the cDNA or gDNA that made up the material.

Per germline, CDR1 MNHEY and CDR2 SVGAGI. The CDR3 length is 15 residues. V was pared by 6 bases and J by 6 bases, with 20 bases between. Original processing methods: Amplification from reference gene primers served as the basis for estimated nucleated cell counts. Assay used: immunoSEQ multiplex PCR; TCRdb lists only in-frame clones, some missing. Clone size and V and J calls were adopted from that table, with D and trimming inferred from the DNA. The repertoire holds around 150,000 clones, approximately 90% seen once, with under 6% in the top ten. Source material: peripheral blood. J is TRBJ1-2 and V is TRBV6-5; D is unresolved. The source of this sequence is a human donor in a cohort sampled during active COVID-19. CDR3 DNA: TGTGCCAGCAGCACCCTAGCGCGGGTCGGGAATGGCTACACCTTC. It codes for CASSTLARVGNGYTF.